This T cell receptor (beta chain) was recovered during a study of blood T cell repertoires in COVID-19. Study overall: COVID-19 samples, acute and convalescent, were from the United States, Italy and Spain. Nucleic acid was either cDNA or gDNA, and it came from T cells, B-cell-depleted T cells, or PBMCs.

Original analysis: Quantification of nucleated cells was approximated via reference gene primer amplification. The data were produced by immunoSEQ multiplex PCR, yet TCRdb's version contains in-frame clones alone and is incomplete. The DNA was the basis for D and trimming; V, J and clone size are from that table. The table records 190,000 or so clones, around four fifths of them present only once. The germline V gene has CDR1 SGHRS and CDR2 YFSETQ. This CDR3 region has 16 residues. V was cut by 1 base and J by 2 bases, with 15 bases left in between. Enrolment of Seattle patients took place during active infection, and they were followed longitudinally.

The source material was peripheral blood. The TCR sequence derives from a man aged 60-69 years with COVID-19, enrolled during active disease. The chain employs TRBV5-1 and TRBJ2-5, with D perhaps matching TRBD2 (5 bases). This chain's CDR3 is CASSLTRTGIQETQYF. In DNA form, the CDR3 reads TGCGCCAGCAGCTTGACTCGGACCGGGATACAAGAGACCCAGTACTTC.